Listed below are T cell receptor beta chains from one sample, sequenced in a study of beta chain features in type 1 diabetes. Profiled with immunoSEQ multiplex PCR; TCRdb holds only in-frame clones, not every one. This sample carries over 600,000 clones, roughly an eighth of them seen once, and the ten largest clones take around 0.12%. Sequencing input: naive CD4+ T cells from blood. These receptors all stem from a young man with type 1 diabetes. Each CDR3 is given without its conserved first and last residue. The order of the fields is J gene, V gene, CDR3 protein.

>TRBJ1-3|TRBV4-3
ASSQDNRAGNTIY
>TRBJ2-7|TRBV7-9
ASSLGGSLSYEQY
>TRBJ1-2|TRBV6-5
ASSYGQTNYGYT
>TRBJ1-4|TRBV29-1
SVEWGRGPDEKLF
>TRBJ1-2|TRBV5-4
ASSLQQGSSSGN
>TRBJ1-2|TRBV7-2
ASSLGQIRDGYT
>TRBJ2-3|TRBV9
ASSVSSGGFGDTQY
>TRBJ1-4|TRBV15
ATSRDQSSGEKLF
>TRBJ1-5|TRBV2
ASIGTGNQPQH
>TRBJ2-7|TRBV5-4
ASSFPGSEQY
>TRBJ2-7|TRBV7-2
ASSSRTSGLYEQY
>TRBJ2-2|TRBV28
ASSPQDRNTGELF
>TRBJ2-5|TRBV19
ASSSQVETQY
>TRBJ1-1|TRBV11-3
ASSPDPSRYTEAF
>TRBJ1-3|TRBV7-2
ASSLALGSGNTIY
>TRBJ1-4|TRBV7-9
ASSLRQGDEKLF
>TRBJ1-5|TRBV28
ASSTRPPTTISPQH
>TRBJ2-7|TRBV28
ASSSSGTYEQY
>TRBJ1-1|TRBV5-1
ASSSSGGLNTEAF
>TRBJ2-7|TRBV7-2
ASSYRDTLY
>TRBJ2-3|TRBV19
ATTGLAGENGSPDTQY
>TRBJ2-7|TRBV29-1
SALGQGGEGEQY
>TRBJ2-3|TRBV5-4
ASSFSGGYTDTQY
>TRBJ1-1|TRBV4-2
ASSQGQSDTEAF
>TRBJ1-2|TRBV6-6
ASRPGGGGYGYT
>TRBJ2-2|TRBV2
ASSEYTGELF
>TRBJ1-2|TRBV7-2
ASSGRAGNYGYT
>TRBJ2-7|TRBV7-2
ASSLESGTYEQY
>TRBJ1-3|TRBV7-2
ASSPAQGPSGNTIY
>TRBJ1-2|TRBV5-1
ASSLAGTDYGYT
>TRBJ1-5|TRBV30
AWSEQEGGQPQH
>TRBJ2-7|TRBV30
AWTRQPYEQY
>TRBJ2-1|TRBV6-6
ASSISGETYNEQF
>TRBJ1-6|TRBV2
ASSERQANNSPLH
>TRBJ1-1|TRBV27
ASSHDRDTEAF
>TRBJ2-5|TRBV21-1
ASSNREPRETQY
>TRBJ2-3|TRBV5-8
ASSLWTRTDTQY
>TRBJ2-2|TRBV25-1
ASSELAGANTGELF
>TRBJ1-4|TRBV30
AWSEGSTGHGEKLF
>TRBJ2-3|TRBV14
ASSKQGARTDTQY
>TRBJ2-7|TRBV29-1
SVTGLAGAYEQY
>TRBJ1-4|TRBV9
ASSAGQYEKLF
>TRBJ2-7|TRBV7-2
ASSLRRPGGEQY
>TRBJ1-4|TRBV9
ASSVSINEKLF
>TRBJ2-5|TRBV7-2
ASSLNGVTSGVTQY
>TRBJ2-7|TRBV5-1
ASSLVGTGTDEQY
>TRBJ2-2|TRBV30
AWSVRHTGELF
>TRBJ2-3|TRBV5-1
ASSLWERGEDTQY
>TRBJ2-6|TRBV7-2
ASSSYTSGANVLT
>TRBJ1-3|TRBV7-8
ASSLGTGGTGNTIY
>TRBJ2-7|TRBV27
ASSSPRGAEQY
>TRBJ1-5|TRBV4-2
ASSQALTGETGQPQH
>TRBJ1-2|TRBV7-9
ASSPLGEVGALYGYT
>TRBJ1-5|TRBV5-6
ASSKRGVPQPQH
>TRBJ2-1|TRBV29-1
SVGLGSYNEQF